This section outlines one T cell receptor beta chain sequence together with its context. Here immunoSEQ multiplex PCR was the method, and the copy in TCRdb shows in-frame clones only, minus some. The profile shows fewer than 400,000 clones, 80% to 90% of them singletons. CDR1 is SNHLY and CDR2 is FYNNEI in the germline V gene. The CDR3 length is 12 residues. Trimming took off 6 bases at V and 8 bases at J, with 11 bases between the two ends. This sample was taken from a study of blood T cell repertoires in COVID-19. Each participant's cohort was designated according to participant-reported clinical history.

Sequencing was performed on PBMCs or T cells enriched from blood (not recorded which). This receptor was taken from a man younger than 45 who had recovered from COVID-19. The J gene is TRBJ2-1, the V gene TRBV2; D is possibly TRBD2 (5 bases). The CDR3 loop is CASRSRGDEQFF. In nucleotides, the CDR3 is TGTGCCAGCAGGTCCCGGGGAGATGAGCAGTTCTTC.